These 31 T cell receptor beta chains originate from one sample sequenced in a study of blood T cell repertoires in COVID-19. The table came from immunoSEQ multiplex PCR; TCRdb's copy has only in-frame clones and leaves some out. Among roughly 200,000 clones listed, 80% to 90% were seen once. Sequenced material: peripheral blood. Receptors originate from a woman older than 75 with COVID-19, enrolled during active disease.

V and J are TRBV7-2 and TRBJ2-7; D is unresolved. In germline, CDR1 is SGHTA, CDR2 FQGNSA. V was cut by 5 bases and J by 3 bases, with 11 bases left in between. The CDR3 totals 13 residues. The CDR3 protein is CASSEATVYEQYF. CDR3 DNA: TGTGCCAGCAGCGAGGCGACGGTCTACGAGCAGTACTTC.

In regard to this clone: An end of the junction does not agree with germline; a read error may underlie this. This chain joins TRBV5-4 and TRBJ2-3, with D possibly being TRBD2 (5 bases). The CDR3 is 17 residues long. Per the germline V gene, CDR1 is SGHNT and CDR2 is YYREEE (reference sequence). The CDR3 loop is CASGLYGRVANTDTQYF. DNA for the CDR3: TGTGCCAGCGGCTTGTATGGGCGGGTTGCTAACACAGATACGCAGTATTTT.

This clone was observed a single time. V is TRBV28 and J is TRBJ2-7, with 11 bases identical to TRBD2. The CDR3 extends over 14 amino acids. Germline CDR1 MDHEN, CDR2 SYDVKM. J lost 3 bases, V lost 2 bases, and 0 bases had no gene match. CDR3 bases: TGTGCCAGCAGTTTACTAGCGGGGGGCTACGAGCAGTACTTC. This gives the protein CASSLLAGGYEQYF.

V and J are TRBV6-5 and TRBJ2-7; 13 bases agree with TRBD2. The CDR3 covers 15 residues. Germline V gene sequence: CDR1 MNHEY, CDR2 SVGAGI. The J segment lost 4 bases and the V segment lost 6 bases, leaving 6 bases of the junction unmatched. The CDR3 sequence is CASRSGLAGVYEQYF. The CDR3 coding sequence is TGTGCCAGCAGATCTGGACTAGCGGGAGTGTACGAGCAGTACTTC.

V gene TRBV11-3 combines with J gene TRBJ2-7, with 13 bases that match TRBD2. With 4 bases clipped from V and 4 bases from J, the junction kept 7 bases outside the gene matches. The CDR3 is 16 residues long. The V gene's germline CDR1 is SGHNT and CDR2 YENEEA. CDR3 loop: CASSSGLAGLRYEQYF. CDR3 DNA sequence: TGTGCCAGCAGCTCGGGACTAGCGGGGTTAAGGTACGAGCAGTACTTC.

This sequence joins TRBV9 and TRBJ2-5; D gene uncertain. CDR3 size: 14 residues. The germline V gene encodes CDR1 SGDLS and CDR2 YYNGEE. Trimming took off 0 bases at V and 1 base at J, with 7 bases between the two ends. In DNA, the CDR3 is TGTGCCAGCAGCGTAGGTCCACTCCAAGAGACCCAGTACTTC. Encoded protein: CASSVGPLQETQYF. The whole variable domain, filled in from reference TRBV9 and TRBJ2-5, reads DSGVTQTPKHLITATGQRVTLRCSPRSGDLSVYWYQQSLDQGLQFLIQYYNGEERAKGNILERFSAQQFPDLHSELNLSSLELGDSALYFCASSVGPLQETQYFGPGTRLLVL.

The gene calls are TRBV2 and TRBJ1-5; D gene ambiguous. Germline V gene sequence: CDR1 SNHLY, CDR2 FYNNEI. This CDR3 spans 15 amino acids. The V and J ends lost 4 bases and 1 base respectively, with 11 bases between them. The CDR3 DNA is TGTGCCAGCAGTGCGATCAGAGGAAGCAATCAGCCCCAGCATTTT. This translates into CASSAIRGSNQPQHF.

This clone was picked up one time. J is TRBJ1-3 and V is TRBV7-6, with a tentative D call TRBD1 (5 bases). The germline V and J ends were trimmed by 6 bases and 0 bases, with 15 bases remaining between them. The CDR3 is made up of 16 amino acids. CDR1 is SGHVS and CDR2 is FNYEAQ in the germline V gene. The CDR3 DNA reads as TGTGCCAGCAGTCCCCGGGACGGGAGCTCTGGAAACACCATATATTTT. This sequence encodes CASSPRDGSSGNTIYF.

This clone was observed once. The chain recombines TRBV4-1 with TRBJ2-7; 9 bases are shared with TRBD2. This CDR3 comprises 18 residues. V shed 1 base, J shed 0 bases, and the junction held 10 bases outside the gene matches. Per the germline V gene, CDR1 is MGHRA and CDR2 is YSYEKL. CDR3 DNA: TGCGCCAGCAGCCAAGGCCTATCCAAGCGGGGGGCCTCCTACGAGCAGTACTTC. Protein product: CASSQGLSKRGASYEQYF.

The V call is TRBV28, the J call TRBJ2-2; 10 bases match TRBD2. V lost 5 bases, J lost 5 bases, and 5 bases stayed unmatched. Germline lookup yields CDR1 MDHEN and CDR2 SYDVKM. The length of the CDR3 is 15 residues. The CDR3 spells CASSKAGGRTGELFF. The CDR3 nucleotides read TGTGCCAGCAGTAAAGCGGGAGGGAGGACCGGGGAGCTGTTTTTT.

The chain joins TRBV6-2 or TRBV6-3 to TRBJ1-5; 8 bases match TRBD1. In germline, CDR1 is MNHEY, CDR2 SVGEGT. This CDR3 has 16 amino acids. Trimming cost V 2 bases and J 5 bases; bases outside gene matches: 8. Here the CDR3 DNA reads TGTGCCAGCAGTTACCCGACAGGGGCGGGGGATCAGCCCCAGCATTTT. Translating gives CASSYPTGAGDQPQHF.

The V and J genes are TRBV12-3 or TRBV12-4 and TRBJ2-1; 7 nucleotides line up with TRBD1. Losses at the gene ends were 4 bases for V and 7 bases for J; bases not matched to a gene: 4. The CDR3 extends over 13 amino acids. CDR3 sequence reads: CASSSHRGNEQFF. CDR3 DNA sequence: TGTGCCAGCAGTTCGCACAGGGGAAATGAGCAGTTCTTC.

This rearrangement joins TRBV21-1 to TRBJ1-5; no DNA check was done on the table's D call, TRBD1. TRBV21-1 is assigned pseudogene status. This CDR3 has 17 residues. The DNA of the CDR3 is TGTGCCAGCAGCAAAGCTTACGGGACAGGGTGTAGTCAGCCCCAGCATTTT. Translation: CASSKAYGTGCSQPQHF.

This chain connects TRBV5-1 to TRBJ1-4; 8 nucleotides match TRBD1. Trimming took 3 bases from V and 8 from J; bases not matched to a gene: 9. CDR3 length equals 15 residues. CDR1 and CDR2 from the germline V gene are SGHRS and YFSETQ. The CDR3 protein is CASSWTGLSSEKLFF. The CDR3 nucleotides read TGCGCCAGCAGCTGGACAGGGTTGTCTAGCGAAAAACTGTTTTTT. Using reference TRBV5-1 and TRBJ1-4 for the parts outside the CDR3, the full variable domain is KAGVTQTPRYLIKTRGQQVTLSCSPISGHRSVSWYQQTPGQGLQFLFEYFSETQRNKGNFPGRFSGRQFSNSRSEMNVSTLELGDSALYLCASSWTGLSSEKLFFGSGTQLSVL.

This CDR3 is CASSLGQGAGKLFF. The CDR3 region has the DNA TGTGCCAGCAGCTTAGGACAGGGTGCTGGAAAACTGTTTTTT. V gene TRBV7-2 combines with J gene TRBJ1-4; 7 bases line up with TRBD1. V lost 1 base to trimming and J lost 10 bases; unmatched junction nucleotides: 6. CDR1 SGHTA and CDR2 FQGNSA come from the germline V gene. CDR3 length equals 14 residues. The variable domain in full, with the rest retrieved from reference TRBV7-2 and TRBJ1-4, is GAGVSQSPSNKVTEKGKDVELRCDPISGHTALYWYRQSLGQGLEFLIYFQGNSAPDKSGLPSDRFSAERTGGSVSTLTIQRTQQEDSAVYLCASSLGQGAGKLFFGSGTQLSVL.

The chain uses TRBV3-1 (or the pseudogene TRBV3-2) and TRBJ2-7, with D perhaps matching TRBD1 (5 bases). CDR3 size: 15 residues. CDR1 and CDR2 (germline): LGHDT, YNNKEL (reference sequence). Trimming pared 5 bases from V and 6 bases from J, leaving 20 bases between. Here the CDR3 DNA reads TGTGCCAGCAGCGCCCGACAGACGACCGCTTTCGAGCAGTACTTC. Translating it yields CASSARQTTAFEQYF.

This clone was picked up a small number of times. This chain links TRBV9 with TRBJ2-7; 9 positions match TRBD2. This CDR3 has 15 residues. The germline V gene encodes CDR1 SGDLS and CDR2 YYNGEE. V shed 3 bases, J shed 4 bases, and the junction held 8 bases outside the gene matches. The CDR3 DNA is TGTGCCAGCAGCGGGGGACTAGCAGGAGGGTACGAGCAGTACTTC. The encoded protein is CASSGGLAGGYEQYF.

This sequence joins TRBV5-6 and TRBJ1-5, with D hard to call. CDR3 size: 13 residues. Looked up from germline, CDR1 is SGHDT and CDR2 is YYEEEE. Trimming left V 2 bases short and J 10 bases short, with 13 bases between. CDR3 DNA sequence: TGTGCCAGCAGCTTAGGACTCAGCGGCCCCCAGCATTTT. Its protein product is CASSLGLSGPQHF.

V and J are TRBV19 and TRBJ2-3; 7 bases are shared with TRBD2. CDR1 is LNHDA and CDR2 is SQIVND in the germline V gene (reference sequence). The V gene end was trimmed by 9 bases and the J gene end by 9 bases; junction bases not matched to a gene: 6. CDR3 length: 11 amino acids. As DNA, the CDR3 is TGTGCCAGCCATCGGGGAGGGACGCAGTATTTT. It specifies CASHRGGTQYF.

Only a few counts were recorded for this clone. V and J are TRBV29-1 and TRBJ2-5; a weak D match, TRBD1 (6 bases). The CDR3 totals 12 residues. V lost 3 bases and J lost 6, with 11 bases in between. CDR1 is SQVTM, CDR2 ANQGSEA, per germline. CDR3 DNA sequence: TGCAGCGTTGACAGGGGTTTTCAGACCCAGTACTTC. Translated, it gives CSVDRGFQTQYF. Full variable domain (missing parts from reference TRBV29-1 and TRBJ2-5): SAVISQKPSRDICQRGTSLTIQCQVDSQVTMMFWYRQQPGQSLTLIATANQGSEATYESGFVIDKFPISRPNLTFSTLTVSNMSPEDSSIYLCSVDRGFQTQYFGPGTRLLVL.

This chain's CDR3 is CASSTPGAAFRETQYF. The CDR3 coding sequence is TGTGCCAGCAGCACACCTGGCGCGGCCTTTAGGGAGACCCAGTACTTC. The V call is TRBV3-1 (or the pseudogene TRBV3-2), the J call TRBJ2-5; no reliable D call. The germline V gene has CDR1 LGHDT and CDR2 YNNKEL (reference sequence). V was pared by 5 bases and J by 5 bases, with 21 bases between. The CDR3 consists of 16 residues.

V and J are TRBV19 and TRBJ1-6; D perhaps matches TRBD1 (5 bases). Germline-derived CDR1 and CDR2 are LNHDA and SQIVND (reference sequence). Trimming took 7 bases from V and 10 from J, leaving 14 bases between them. The CDR3 runs 13 residues. The CDR3 sequence: CASKWGVESPLHF. DNA of the CDR3: TGTGCCAGTAAGTGGGGGGTCGAATCACCCCTCCACTTT.

This clone was seen once. This chain joins TRBV5-1 and TRBJ1-1; possible D gene TRBD1, 5 bases. V lost 2 bases to trimming and J lost 3 bases, with 14 bases between them. Germline CDR1 SGHRS, CDR2 YFSETQ. There are 15 residues in the CDR3. The CDR3 sequence: CASSLRAGRDTEAFF. CDR3 sequence (DNA): TGCGCCAGCAGCTTACGGGCAGGGCGTGACACTGAAGCTTTCTTT.

CDR3 bases: TGTGCCAGCAGCGCCTTCGGGGGTGGGTACGAGCAGTACTTC. Its translation is CASSAFGGGYEQYF. The V gene is TRBV9, the J gene TRBJ2-7, with D possibly being TRBD2 (6 bases). V was pared by 3 bases and J by 4 bases, with 14 bases between. Per the germline V gene, CDR1 is SGDLS and CDR2 is YYNGEE. The CDR3 has 14 residues.

The V and J genes are TRBV7-9 and TRBJ2-3, with 8 bases aligning to TRBD2. This CDR3 comprises 17 residues. Germline CDR1 reads SEHNR; CDR2 reads FQNEAQ (reference sequence). Trimming at V came to 4 bases and at J to 3 bases, leaving 12 bases not matched to a gene. Here the CDR3 reads CASSSRTGGPRTDTQYF. The CDR3 nucleotides are TGTGCCAGCAGCTCTCGGACGGGAGGGCCTAGGACAGATACGCAGTATTTT. The whole variable domain, remainder taken from reference TRBV7-9 and TRBJ2-3, is DTGVSQNPRHKITKRGQNVTFRCDPISEHNRLYWYRQTLGQGPEFLTYFQNEAQLEKSRLLSDRFSAERPKGSFSTLEIQRTEQGDSAMYLCASSSRTGGPRTDTQYFGPGTRLTVL.

This chain uses TRBV12-3 or TRBV12-4 with TRBJ1-1, with D hard to call. This CDR3 spans 13 amino acids. With 2 bases removed from V and 2 bases from J, the gap between germline ends came to 6 bases. The CDR3 sequence: CASSLMYNTEAFF. The CDR3 DNA is TGTGCCAGCAGTTTAATGTATAACACTGAAGCTTTCTTT.

In its sample, this clone was seen once. The chain couples TRBV7-6 to TRBJ2-1; 10 bases line up with TRBD2. This CDR3 region has 18 residues. The junction had 11 bases not matched to a gene; V was cut back by 5 bases and J by 1 base. Germline V lookup: CDR1 SGHVS, CDR2 FNYEAQ. The CDR3, as DNA: TGTGCCAGCAGCCCGGGGGTAGCGGGGGGAGAATCCTACAATGAGCAGTTCTTC. Its translation: CASSPGVAGGESYNEQFF.

This chain uses TRBV5-1 with TRBJ2-2; D unresolved. V was cut by 4 bases and J by 3 bases, with 7 bases left in between. The CDR3 sequence is 13 residues long. Germline V gene data show CDR1 as SGHRS and CDR2 as YFSETQ. This CDR3 is CASSDTYTGELFF. CDR3 coding DNA: TGCGCCAGCAGCGACACTTACACCGGGGAGCTGTTTTTT.

The chain couples TRBV5-1 to TRBJ1-4; D gene ambiguous. Trimming removed 0 bases at V and 4 bases at J, with 7 bases between. The germline gives CDR1 SGHRS, CDR2 YFSETQ. CDR3 length equals 14 residues. The CDR3 nucleotides read TGCGCCAGCAGCTTGGCCAGTTTTAATGAAAAACTGTTTTTT. Translating it yields CASSLASFNEKLFF.

V is TRBV20-1 and J is TRBJ1-1; D remains ambiguous. The CDR3 loop spans 10 amino acids. Deletions cut 4 bases from V and 7 bases from J, with 7 bases between. Germline V CDR1 and CDR2: DFQATT, SNEGSKA (reference sequence). CDR3 amino acids: CSATRLEAFF. As DNA, the CDR3 is TGCAGTGCTACAAGACTTGAAGCTTTCTTT.

The chain couples TRBV4-3 to TRBJ2-2; the D is unclear. The V and J ends lost 1 base and 2 bases respectively, with 5 bases between them. This CDR3 comprises 14 residues. Germline values: CDR1 LGHNA, CDR2 YSLEER. The CDR3 DNA reads TGCGCCAGCAGCCAAGGCTACAACACCGGGGAGCTGTTTTTT. Amino acids: CASSQGYNTGELFF.